This T cell receptor (beta chain) was profiled in a study of cytomegalovirus exposure and HLA in healthy donors. Per the germline V gene, CDR1 is MNHEY and CDR2 is SVGAGI. This CDR3 comprises 14 residues. V trimming: 5 bases; J trimming: 3 bases; junction bases outside the gene matches: 0. It was with 60 Vbeta and 13 Jbeta primers that the PCR ran. Method: immunoSEQ multiplex PCR; TCRdb's copy keeps in-frame clones and lacks some. The sample includes 100,000 or so clones, 12% to 15% of them seen just once. Concerning this clone: Its target is unknown.

Study outcomes and limitations: The analysis excluded some indistinguishable V segments, including TRBV6-2 and TRBV6-3. As a later analysis showed, a missense DCLRE1C variant was linked to trimming of TCR beta V- and J-genes. Rare sequences made up most TCRs, while some public TCRs were found in many donors. The classifier was said to identify cytomegalovirus status with high specificity and sensitivity.

This sequence joins TRBV6-5 and TRBJ2-7; TRBD2 agrees at 14 bases. The sample comprised PBMCs. The clonotype comes from a female donor in good health and CMV-seronegative. The CDR3 coding sequence is TGTGCCAGCAGTGGACTAGCGGGAGGCTACGAGCAGTACTTC. This codes for CASSGLAGGYEQYF.